This entry lists 13 T cell receptor beta chains sequenced from one sample in a study of cytomegalovirus exposure and HLA in healthy donors (dated by TCRdb to 2016 to 2017). Library preparation employed the immunoSEQ multiplex PCR assay. For the multiplex PCR, a mixture combining 60 forward primers for TCR Vbeta segments and 13 reverse primers for TCR Jbeta segments was used. This is the immuneACCESS table as TCRdb keeps it, with only in-frame sequences that have V and J called. A part of the clones is gone; compared with another copy, unresolved V genes explain less than half, and the rest is unexplained. The sample data list some 150,000 clones, and 79% of these were observed just once. The top ten hold about 2% of the sample. Sequences were obtained from PBMCs. The receptors come from a man in his forties in good health and CMV-seronegative.

V gene TRBV9 combines with J gene TRBJ2-1, with 8 bases that match TRBD1. From germline, CDR1 is SGDLS and CDR2 YYNGEE. The trim removed 2 bases at V and 6 bases at J, leaving 4 bases unmatched. This CDR3 has 14 amino acids. As DNA, the CDR3 is TGTGCCAGCAGCGTGGCCGGACAGGGCAATGAGCAGTTCTTC. Its protein is CASSVAGQGNEQFF.

The chain joins TRBV7-2 to TRBJ2-7; unclear D gene. CDR3 size: 15 residues. The V end was cut by 3 bases, the J end by 7 bases, with 19 bases between. Germline CDR1 reads SGHTA; CDR2 reads FQGNSA. Here the CDR3 DNA reads TGTGCCAGCAGCTTTTCTGGGCGTGGGCAATATGAGCAGTACTTC. Residues: CASSFSGRGQYEQYF. The whole variable domain, remainder taken from reference TRBV7-2 and TRBJ2-7, is GAGVSQSPSNKVTEKGKDVELRCDPISGHTALYWYRQSLGQGLEFLIYFQGNSAPDKSGLPSDRFSAERTGGSVSTLTIQRTQQEDSAVYLCASSFSGRGQYEQYFGPGTRLTVT.

This clone was counted a few times. The rearrangement links TRBV5-1 to TRBJ2-3; 8 bases are shared with TRBD2. This CDR3 is 16 amino acids long. From germline, CDR1 is SGHRS and CDR2 YFSETQ. The junction had 11 bases not matched to a gene; V was cut back by 4 bases and J by 4 bases. The CDR3, as DNA: TGCGCCAGCAGCCGTGCCAGCGGGAGCAAAGCAGATACGCAGTATTTT. Its protein is CASSRASGSKADTQYF.

The CDR3, as DNA: TGTGCCAGTAGTATCCCTACTAGCGGGAGAGCGGTGGCTGGGGCCAACGTCCTGACTTTC. The encoded protein is CASSIPTSGRAVAGANVLTF. This chain joins TRBV19 and TRBJ2-6; 11 bases line up with TRBD2. V was clipped by 3 bases and J by 2 bases; unmatched bases: 12. The length of the CDR3 is 20 residues. The germline gives CDR1 LNHDA, CDR2 SQIVND (reference sequence).

The V and J genes are TRBV18 and TRBJ1-3; D not certain. CDR3 length: 18 amino acids. Germline assignment: CDR1 KGHSH and CDR2 LQKENI. Trimming shortened V by 3 bases and J by 0 bases, and 18 bases separated the two germline ends. CDR3 nucleotides: TGTGCCAGCTCACCTTATGCTCGAGGGAGCGGCTCTGGAAACACCATATATTTT. This sequence encodes CASSPYARGSGSGNTIYF.

The chain is built from TRBV2 and TRBJ2-5, with D possibly matching TRBD2 (6 bases). The V and J ends lost 7 bases and 5 bases respectively, with 20 bases between them. CDR3 length: 15 residues. Germline loops: CDR1 SNHLY, CDR2 FYNNEI. The CDR3 DNA reads TGTGCCAGCATCCCTAGCGCGGCACGTAGGGAGACCCAGTACTTC. Translation gives CASIPSAARRETQYF.

This clone was seen once. The chain employs TRBV19 and TRBJ1-2; D call uncertain. Germline V CDR1 and CDR2: LNHDA, SQIVND (reference sequence). The CDR3 extends over 16 amino acids. Trimming pared 7 bases from V and 0 bases from J, leaving 18 bases between. CDR3 residues: CASTPTPQIPNYGYTF. The CDR3 DNA reads TGTGCCAGTACCCCAACCCCGCAGATTCCTAACTATGGCTACACCTTC. Filled out from reference TRBV19 and TRBJ1-2, the complete variable domain reads DGGITQSPKYLFRKEGQNVTLSCEQNLNHDAMYWYRQDPGQGLRLIYYSQIVNDFQKGDIAEGYSVSREKKESFPLTVTSAQKNPTAFYLCASTPTPQIPNYGYTFGSGTRLTVV.

This chain links TRBV7-2 with TRBJ2-1, with TRBD2 identical over 8 bases. This CDR3 spans 16 amino acids. V trimming: 4 bases; J trimming: 8 bases; junction bases outside the gene matches: 13. The germline V gene has CDR1 SGHTA and CDR2 FQGNSA. The DNA for the CDR3 is TGTGCCAGCAGCTCCCGGGCAGCGCTAGCGGGCGATGAGCAGTTCTTC. This encodes CASSSRAALAGDEQFF. Drawing the rest from reference TRBV7-2 and TRBJ2-1, the complete variable domain is GAGVSQSPSNKVTEKGKDVELRCDPISGHTALYWYRQSLGQGLEFLIYFQGNSAPDKSGLPSDRFSAERTGGSVSTLTIQRTQQEDSAVYLCASSSRAALAGDEQFFGPGTRLTVL.

The CDR3 here is CSVEAGTVNYNEQFF. The CDR3 nucleotides read TGCAGCGTTGAAGCCGGGACAGTGAACTACAATGAGCAGTTCTTC. The chain recombines TRBV29-1 with TRBJ2-1, with 7 bases lining up with TRBD1. Germline V gene sequence: CDR1 SQVTM, CDR2 ANQGSEA. The trim removed 1 base at V and 3 bases at J, leaving 6 bases unmatched. The CDR3 has 15 amino acids.

This clone was detected only a few times. The rearrangement joins TRBV11-3 to TRBJ1-5, with no clear D. The CDR3 extends over 15 amino acids. Per the germline V gene, CDR1 is SGHNT and CDR2 is YENEEA. Trimming removed 1 base from V and 0 bases from J, with 7 bases in between. The CDR3 region has the DNA TGTGCCAGCAGCTTAGGAGCGTATAGCAATCAGCCCCAGCATTTT. It specifies CASSLGAYSNQPQHF.

This chain connects TRBV7-2 to TRBJ1-5; D is possibly TRBD1 (5 bases). The CDR3 has 14 amino acids. V lost 5 bases and J lost 0, with 8 bases in between. CDR1 and CDR2 (germline): SGHTA, FQGNSA. This CDR3 is CASSQTVSNQPQHF. The CDR3 bases are TGTGCCAGCAGCCAGACAGTTAGCAATCAGCCCCAGCATTTT. The whole variable domain, remainder taken from reference TRBV7-2 and TRBJ1-5, is GAGVSQSPSNKVTEKGKDVELRCDPISGHTALYWYRQSLGQGLEFLIYFQGNSAPDKSGLPSDRFSAERTGGSVSTLTIQRTQQEDSAVYLCASSQTVSNQPQHFGDGTRLSIL.

V is TRBV5-8 and J is TRBJ1-4; D remains unclear. V shed 4 bases and J shed 8 bases, with 12 bases lying between them. Germline CDR1 is SGHTS and CDR2 is YDEGEE. The CDR3 extends over 13 amino acids. This CDR3 is CASSPPTREKLFF. Here the CDR3 DNA reads TGTGCCAGCAGCCCCCCAACTAGGGAAAAACTGTTTTTT.

CDR3 nucleotide sequence: TGCACCAGCAGCCAACTAGCGGTACTGGTTGGGGTGCACAATGAGCAGTTCTTC. Its protein product is CTSSQLAVLVGVHNEQFF. The chain combines TRBV1 with TRBJ2-1; the DNA was not used to check the table's D call, TRBD2. TRBV1 corresponds to a pseudogene. The CDR3 is made up of 18 amino acids.